This TCR beta chain is drawn from a study of CD8 T cells in Susac syndrome. Notes on the study in general: The study recognized that its TCR sequencing and HLA analysis covered a relatively small number of individuals.

From blood CD8+ and CD4+ T cells, TCR beta sequences were generated. TEMRA cells were enriched by FACS, and CD4+ and CD8+ T cells were negatively isolated. Reverse transcription of about 0.5 to 1 ug RNA used random hexamers. An immunoSEQ multiplex PCR generated amplified TCR beta CDR3 products spanning 54 Vbeta and 13 Jbeta. One entry per CDR3 protein, called by TCRdb with MiXCR from the immunoSEQ multiplex PCR reads. The data hold approximately 76,000 distinct CDR3 sequences, with about 95% observed a single time. This clonotype was counted once. Its cognate antigen is unknown. CDR3 length: 14 residues. V was shortened by 4 bases and J by 0 bases, with 9 bases between the two germline ends. Germline V gives CDR1 SGHDN, CDR2 FVKESK.

Material for sequencing was CD8+ T cells from PBMCs. This sequence joins TRBV14 and TRBJ2-5; weak D call: TRBD1 (5 bases). The TCR originated in a human donor with multiple sclerosis. The CDR3 DNA reads as TGTGCCAGCAGCCTACGACAGTACCAAGAGACCCAGTACTTC. Translation: CASSLRQYQETQYF.